A single sample gave rise to the 19 T cell receptor beta chains below, sequenced in a study of shared clonotypes between healthy human individuals (dated by TCRdb to about 2020). The library was generated by the immunoSEQ multiplex PCR assay. TCRdb's version of the immuneACCESS table is confined to in-frame rearrangements and falls short of the full clone set. An unresolved V gene accounts for under half of the shortfall where checked; the remainder is of unknown origin. The sample data list some 2.1 million clones, and 85% to 95% of these were observed just once. The ten biggest clones cover 0.1% to 0.15% of the sample. Sequenced input: naive CD4+ T cells sorted from blood. What this sample's cell subset or site label stands for: CD45RA+ positively selected. All receptors come from a man younger than 35 in good health.

This sequence joins TRBV6-5 and TRBJ1-1; D unresolved. V was cut by 4 bases and J by 5 bases, with 11 bases left in between. Germline V CDR1 and CDR2: MNHEY, SVGAGI. The CDR3 runs 13 residues. The CDR3 loop is CASSSIKGTEAFF. The DNA for the CDR3 is TGTGCCAGCAGTTCCATCAAAGGAACTGAAGCTTTCTTT.

This chain joins TRBV5-6 and TRBJ2-4, with TRBD2 matching 8 bases. V shed 4 bases, J shed 10 bases, and the junction held 10 bases outside the gene matches. Germline values: CDR1 SGHDT, CDR2 YYEEEE. The CDR3 consists of 14 residues. The chain's CDR3 is CASSPEREGRIQYF. CDR3 coding DNA: TGTGCCAGCAGCCCCGAACGGGAGGGGAGGATTCAGTACTTC.

This clone was picked up one time. The V gene is TRBV6-5, the J gene TRBJ2-5; 12 nucleotides align to TRBD2. Trimming cost V 6 bases and J 4 bases; bases outside gene matches: 6. The CDR3 is made up of 15 amino acids. Germline assignment: CDR1 MNHEY and CDR2 SVGAGI. The CDR3: CASRVTSGRRETQYF. CDR3 DNA: TGTGCCAGCAGAGTGACTAGCGGGAGACGAGAGACCCAGTACTTC.

With regard to this clone: The sample carries other DNA sequences with the same CDR3. V is TRBV5-1 and J is TRBJ2-3; D is unresolved. CDR3 length equals 14 residues. Trimming took 1 base from V and 2 from J, leaving 8 bases between them. Germline V gene sequence: CDR1 SGHRS, CDR2 YFSETQ. The CDR3 DNA follows: TGCGCCAGCAGCTTGAGTCTCTCCACAGATACGCAGTATTTT. It codes for CASSLSLSTDTQYF.

The rearrangement links TRBV9 to TRBJ1-4; D is undetermined. Looked up from germline, CDR1 is SGDLS and CDR2 is YYNGEE. The CDR3 contains 13 residues. The V end was cut by 3 bases, the J end by 15 bases, with 18 bases between. The CDR3 reads CASSGPRAERMFF. The CDR3 DNA sequence: TGTGCCAGCAGCGGTCCCCGGGCAGAACGGATGTTTTTT.

V is TRBV7-2 and J is TRBJ2-7; D is possibly TRBD2 (5 bases). The V end lost 1 base, the J end lost 2 bases, and 15 bases lay between the germline ends. CDR3 length: 16 residues. The V gene's germline CDR1 is SGHTA and CDR2 FQGNSA. This chain's CDR3 is CASSLGGQTTAYEQYF. The DNA of the CDR3 is TGTGCCAGCAGCTTAGGAGGGCAGACGACGGCCTACGAGCAGTACTTC.

The J gene is TRBJ2-5, the V gene TRBV7-9; 8 bases agree with TRBD1. After removal of 10 bases from V and 5 bases from J, the junction contained 9 bases not matched to a gene. Germline V gene sequence: CDR1 SEHNR, CDR2 FQNEAQ (reference sequence). The CDR3 is 13 amino acids. This CDR3 is CATDRQGRETQYF. DNA of the CDR3: TGTGCCACAGATCGACAGGGGCGGGAGACCCAGTACTTC.

The chain uses TRBV13 and TRBJ1-2; D might be TRBD1 (5 bases). The CDR3 is 13 amino acids. V was trimmed by 5 bases and J by 8 bases, leaving 15 bases between them. Germline-derived CDR1 and CDR2 are PRHDT and FYEKMQ (reference sequence). The CDR3 DNA follows: TGTGCCAGCAGCCCTAAGCCAGGGATGGGCTACACCTTC. As protein: CASSPKPGMGYTF.

V and J are TRBV5-1 and TRBJ2-7, with 9 bases that match TRBD2. The germline gives CDR1 SGHRS, CDR2 YFSETQ. CDR3 length equals 14 residues. V shed 3 bases, J shed 7 bases, and the junction held 8 bases outside the gene matches. CDR3 region: CASSSTSGAGEQYF. As DNA, the CDR3 is TGCGCCAGCAGCTCGACTAGCGGAGCGGGGGAGCAGTACTTC.

As regards this clone: The same CDR3 can be traced to other DNA sequences in this sample. The V gene is TRBV7-2, the J gene TRBJ2-5; D is undetermined. The V and J ends lost 2 bases and 5 bases respectively, with 6 bases between them. Germline assignment: CDR1 SGHTA and CDR2 FQGNSA. The CDR3 runs to 12 residues. The CDR3 region is CASSLPTETQYF. The CDR3 DNA is TGTGCCAGCAGCTTACCGACGGAGACCCAGTACTTC.

The sample holds one count of this clone. The chain is built from TRBV7-9 and TRBJ2-3; 11 bases agree with TRBD2. CDR1 and CDR2 from the germline V gene are SEHNR and FQNEAQ (reference sequence). The CDR3 totals 15 residues. The V and J ends lost 3 bases and 2 bases, in that order; junction bases with no gene match: 1. In DNA, the CDR3 is TGTGCCAGCAGCTTGACTAGCGGGGACACAGATACGCAGTATTTT. This encodes CASSLTSGDTDTQYF.

The V gene is TRBV28, the J gene TRBJ1-3; D is undetermined. The CDR3 is 15 amino acids. Trimming took off 11 bases at V and 0 bases at J, with 17 bases between the two ends. Germline V CDR1 and CDR2: MDHEN, SYDVKM. CDR3 residues: CAAHAAPSSGNTIYF. DNA for the CDR3: TGTGCCGCTCACGCGGCCCCCAGCTCTGGAAACACCATATATTTT.

The genes are TRBV5-1 and TRBJ2-7; D might be TRBD1 or TRBD2, each matching 5 bases. The V gene lost 7 bases and the J gene lost 2 bases, with 22 bases spanning the gap. In germline, CDR1 is SGHRS, CDR2 YFSETQ. The CDR3 extends over 16 amino acids. The CDR3 loop reads CASFRGEGFGTYEQYF. In DNA, the CDR3 is TGCGCCAGCTTCAGAGGCGAGGGGTTCGGCACCTACGAGCAGTACTTC.

The chain joins TRBV7-8 to TRBJ2-5; perhaps TRBD1 as D (8 bases). The CDR3 length is 16 residues. Germline V gene data show CDR1 as SGHVS and CDR2 as FQNEAQ. Trimming cost V 6 bases and J 5 bases, with 22 bases left between them. The CDR3 coding sequence is TGTGCCAGCAGGCATATAAAGGACAGGGAGGGGGAGACCCAGTACTTC. Amino acids: CASRHIKDREGETQYF.

The chain employs TRBV7-2 and TRBJ2-3; TRBD2 matches at 8 bases. J gave up 1 base and V 5 bases, and 5 bases lay outside the gene matches. The germline gives CDR1 SGHTA, CDR2 FQGNSA. The CDR3 length is 15 residues. This CDR3 is CASSARGGRTDTQYF. As DNA, the CDR3 is TGTGCCAGCAGCGCCCGCGGGGGGCGCACAGATACGCAGTATTTT.

The rearrangement links TRBV5-1 to TRBJ1-2; D possibly corresponds to TRBD1 (6 bases). The CDR3 contains 16 residues. Germline values: CDR1 SGHRS, CDR2 YFSETQ. V lost 1 base and J lost 5, with 18 bases in between. The CDR3 region is CASSLRWTDLGYGYTF. The CDR3 bases are TGCGCCAGCAGCTTGAGATGGACAGACCTGGGTTATGGCTACACCTTC.

The chain uses TRBV7-2 and TRBJ2-3; D remains unclear. In germline, CDR1 is SGHTA, CDR2 FQGNSA. V dropped 4 bases and J dropped 2 bases, with 7 bases sitting between them. The CDR3 is 13 residues long. The CDR3 bases are TGTGCCAGCAGCTCGTTTGTCACAGATACGCAGTATTTT. It specifies CASSSFVTDTQYF.

J is TRBJ1-4 and V is TRBV7-9; D is unclear. V gave up 8 bases and J gave up 7 bases, with 14 bases separating them. This CDR3 spans 13 amino acids. Germline CDR1 SEHNR, CDR2 FQNEAQ (reference sequence). The CDR3 is CASGWLESEKLFF. CDR3 nucleotides: TGTGCCAGCGGCTGGTTGGAGAGTGAAAAACTGTTTTTT.

V and J are TRBV11-2 and TRBJ2-3, with 10 bases fitting TRBD1. The junction had 10 bases not matched to a gene; V was cut back by 5 bases and J by 5 bases. The CDR3 length is 16 residues. Germline V gene sequence: CDR1 SGHAT, CDR2 FQNNGV. This CDR3 reads CASSKTGTGVGDTQYF. In DNA form, the CDR3 reads TGTGCCAGCAGCAAAACCGGGACAGGGGTGGGAGATACGCAGTATTTT.